The clone carrying this T cell receptor (beta chain) was recorded a few times. Its antigen is undetermined. Unique molecular identifiers were added to individual cDNA molecules. TCRdb used MiXCR to reprocess the 5' RACE reads, holding one entry per CDR3 protein. The sample has tens of thousands of distinct CDR3 sequences; around 15% are singletons. These data are taken from a study of early T cells in non-severe SARS-CoV-2 infection. Study-wide results and caveats: In VDJdb matching, anti-spike CD8 responses were favored while private and CD4 specificities went missing.

With 0 bases clipped from V and 4 bases from J, the junction kept 7 bases outside the gene matches. Per the germline V gene, CDR1 is LGHNT and CDR2 is FRNRAP. The CDR3 is made up of 16 amino acids. The chain combines TRBV12-5 with TRBJ1-1, with TRBD1 identical over 8 bases. The sequencing input was whole blood. This clonotype was obtained from an adult who was a healthcare worker with PCR-confirmed SARS-CoV-2 infection or an uninfected control (not recorded which). The CDR3 DNA reads as TGTGCTAGTGGTTTGGTAATCGGACAGGGAGGCACTGAAGCTTTCTTT. This codes for CASGLVIGQGGTEAFF.